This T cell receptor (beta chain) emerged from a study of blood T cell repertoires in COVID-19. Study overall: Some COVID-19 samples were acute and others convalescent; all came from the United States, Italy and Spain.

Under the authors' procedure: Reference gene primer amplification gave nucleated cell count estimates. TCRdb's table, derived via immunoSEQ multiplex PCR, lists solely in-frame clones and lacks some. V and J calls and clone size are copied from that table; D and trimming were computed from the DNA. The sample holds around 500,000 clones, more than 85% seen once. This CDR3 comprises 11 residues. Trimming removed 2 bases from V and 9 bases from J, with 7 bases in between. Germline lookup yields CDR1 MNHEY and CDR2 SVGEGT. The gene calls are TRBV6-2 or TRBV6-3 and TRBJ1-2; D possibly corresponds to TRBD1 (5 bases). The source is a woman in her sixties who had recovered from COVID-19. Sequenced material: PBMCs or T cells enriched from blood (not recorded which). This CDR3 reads CASSYGASYTF. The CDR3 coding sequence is TGTGCCAGCAGTTACGGGGCGAGCTACACCTTC.